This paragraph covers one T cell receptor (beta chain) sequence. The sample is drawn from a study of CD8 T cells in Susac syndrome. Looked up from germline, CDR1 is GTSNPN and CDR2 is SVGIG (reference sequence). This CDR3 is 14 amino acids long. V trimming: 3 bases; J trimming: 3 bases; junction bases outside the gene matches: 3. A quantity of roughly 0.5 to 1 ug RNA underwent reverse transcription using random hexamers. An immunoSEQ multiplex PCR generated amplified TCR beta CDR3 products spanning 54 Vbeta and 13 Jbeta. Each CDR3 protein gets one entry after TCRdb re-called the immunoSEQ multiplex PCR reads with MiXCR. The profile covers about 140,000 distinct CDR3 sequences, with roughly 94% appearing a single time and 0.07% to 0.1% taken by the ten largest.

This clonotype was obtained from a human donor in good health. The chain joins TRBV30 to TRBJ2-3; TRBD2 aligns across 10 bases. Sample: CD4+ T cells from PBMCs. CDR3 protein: CAWSLGLATDTQYF. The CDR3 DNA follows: TGTGCCTGGAGCTTGGGACTAGCGACAGATACGCAGTATTTT.